What follows is one T cell receptor (beta chain) and its context. The CDR3 consists of 17 residues. This sample is drawn from a study of blood T cell repertoires in COVID-19. In the study overall: Acute-phase and convalescent COVID-19 samples originated in the United States, Italy and Spain. PBMCs, B-cell-depleted T cells, or T cells provided the cDNA or gDNA that made up the material.

In the study's own analysis: It was from reference gene primer amplification that nucleated cell counts were estimated. TCRdb keeps only in-frame clones here, not all; method: immunoSEQ multiplex PCR. V, J and clone size are those of that table, while D and trimming were read from the DNA. This table has 150,000 to 200,000 clones, about 74% appearing once. This chain uses TRBV21-1 with TRBJ2-3; the D call TRBD1 from the table was never checked on the DNA. TRBV21-1 counts as a pseudogene. Sequenced input: peripheral blood. This clonotype originated in a man in his fifties or sixties with acute or convalescent COVID-19. This chain's CDR3 is CASSDTQKINSTDTQYF. CDR3 bases: TGTGCCAGCAGCGACACACAGAAAATAAATTCAACAGATACGCAGTATTTT.